This TCR beta chain was retrieved from a study of shared clonotypes between healthy human individuals. Study-wide results and limits: What naive subsets generally showed was a larger estimated richness than memory subsets showed.

CDR1 is SGHRS and CDR2 is YFSETQ in the germline V gene. CDR3 length equals 15 residues. Trimming took 1 base from V and 2 from J; bases not matched to a gene: 3. To note about this clone: Its cognate antigen is unknown.

All participating donors were Caucasian adults from Nashville, Tennessee. Deep-level settings were used for running the assay. Under the authors' procedure: Owing to the provision of junction-only sequences devoid of quality scores by immunoSEQ, filtering differed. Method: immunoSEQ multiplex PCR; TCRdb's copy keeps in-frame clones and lacks some. That table furnishes V, J and clone size, whereas the DNA furnished D and trimming. The repertoire has 550,000 to 850,000 clones, 55% to 75% of them found once; the top ten carry over 1.5%. The origin of this receptor is a woman aged 25 to 39 in good health. The sequencing input was memory CD4+ T cells sorted from blood. Subset noted: CD45RA-negative fraction. The J gene is TRBJ2-3, the V gene TRBV5-1; the match to TRBD2 covers 8 bases. CDR3 in DNA: TGCGCCAGCAGCTTGTCAGCGGGAGTCACAGATACGCAGTATTTT. It translates to CASSLSAGVTDTQYF.